This T cell receptor (beta chain) derives from a study of T cell repertoires in cytomegalovirus infection. Study summary: The public TCR beta signatures pointed to both CMV infection and matching HLA type.

General study results and limits: Individuals carrying CMV plus the relevant HLA were identified by cumulative frequency of public TCR beta families. Ex vivo, HLA-C-restricted CMV-specific TCR beta clonotypes prevailed over the rest of the response.

Germline loops: CDR1 SEHNR, CDR2 FQNEAQ (reference sequence). This CDR3 contains 15 residues. Trimming at V came to 5 bases and at J to 6 bases, leaving 6 bases not matched to a gene. This clonotype was seen ten or more times. Antigen specificity is unknown. TCRdb fed the reads into MiXCR, producing one record per CDR3 protein. The table lists about 460,000 distinct CDR3 sequences, 10% to 12% of them singletons, with more than 8.5% in the top ten. The chain combines TRBV7-9 with TRBJ1-6; TRBD1 agrees at 8 bases. This receptor was identified in a human donor in good health (CMV status not recorded). Some clones in this sample may be carry-over from other donors' samples. Sequencing was performed on PBMCs. As DNA, the CDR3 is TGTGCCAGCAGCAGCCCAGACAGGGGTAATTCACCCCTCCACTTT. This codes for CASSSPDRGNSPLHF. The entire variable domain, with the rest obtained from reference TRBV7-9 and TRBJ1-6, is as follows: DTGVSQNPRHKITKRGQNVTFRCDPISEHNRLYWYRQTLGQGPEFLTYFQNEAQLEKSRLLSDRFSAERPKGSFSTLEIQRTEQGDSAMYLCASSSPDRGNSPLHFGNGTRLTVT.